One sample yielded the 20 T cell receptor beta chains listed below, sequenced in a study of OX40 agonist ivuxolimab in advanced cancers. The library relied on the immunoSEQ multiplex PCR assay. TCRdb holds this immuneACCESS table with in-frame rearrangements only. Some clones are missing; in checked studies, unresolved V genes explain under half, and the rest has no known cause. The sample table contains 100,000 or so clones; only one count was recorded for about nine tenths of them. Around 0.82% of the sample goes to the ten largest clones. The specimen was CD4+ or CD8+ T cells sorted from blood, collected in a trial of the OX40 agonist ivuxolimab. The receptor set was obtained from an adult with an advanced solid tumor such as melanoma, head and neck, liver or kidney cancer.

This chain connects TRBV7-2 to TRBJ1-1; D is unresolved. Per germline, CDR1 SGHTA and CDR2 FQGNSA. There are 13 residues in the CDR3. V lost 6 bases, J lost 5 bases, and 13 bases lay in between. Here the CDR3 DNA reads TGTGCCAGCAGGGCCGGTAGGTTGACTGAAGCTTTCTTT. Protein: CASRAGRLTEAFF.

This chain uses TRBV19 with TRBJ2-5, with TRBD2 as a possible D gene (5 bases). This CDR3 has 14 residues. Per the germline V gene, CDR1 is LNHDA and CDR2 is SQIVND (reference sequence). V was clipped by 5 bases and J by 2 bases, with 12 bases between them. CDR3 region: CASSPQDLQETQYF. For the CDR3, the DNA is TGTGCCAGTAGTCCCCAGGACTTGCAAGAGACCCAGTACTTC.

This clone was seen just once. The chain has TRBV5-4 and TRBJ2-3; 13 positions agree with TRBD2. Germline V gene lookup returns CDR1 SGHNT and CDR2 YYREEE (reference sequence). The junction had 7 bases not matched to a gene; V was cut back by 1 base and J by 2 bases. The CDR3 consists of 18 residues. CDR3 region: CASSLLMGLAGTTDTQYF. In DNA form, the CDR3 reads TGTGCCAGCAGCTTGTTAATGGGACTAGCGGGAACCACAGATACGCAGTATTTT.

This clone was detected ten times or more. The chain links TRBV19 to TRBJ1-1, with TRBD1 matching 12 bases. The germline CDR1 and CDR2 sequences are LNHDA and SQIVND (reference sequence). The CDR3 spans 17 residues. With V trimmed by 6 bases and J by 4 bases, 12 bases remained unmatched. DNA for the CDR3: TGTGCCAGTAGCATAAAGGGACAGGGGGCCCGTAGCACTGAAGCTTTCTTT. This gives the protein CASSIKGQGARSTEAFF. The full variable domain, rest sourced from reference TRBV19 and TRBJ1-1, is DGGITQSPKYLFRKEGQNVTLSCEQNLNHDAMYWYRQDPGQGLRLIYYSQIVNDFQKGDIAEGYSVSREKKESFPLTVTSAQKNPTAFYLCASSIKGQGARSTEAFFGQGTRLTVV.

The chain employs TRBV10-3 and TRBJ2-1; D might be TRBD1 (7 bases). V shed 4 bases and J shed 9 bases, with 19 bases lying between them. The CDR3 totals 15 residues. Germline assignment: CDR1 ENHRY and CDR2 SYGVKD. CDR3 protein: CAISGQGSRRGEQFF. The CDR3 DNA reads TGTGCCATCAGTGGACAGGGTAGTCGGAGGGGTGAGCAGTTCTTC.

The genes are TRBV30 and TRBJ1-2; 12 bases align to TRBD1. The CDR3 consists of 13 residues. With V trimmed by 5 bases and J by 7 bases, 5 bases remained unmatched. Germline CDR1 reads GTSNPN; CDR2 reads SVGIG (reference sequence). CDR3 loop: CAWGTGGNSGYTF. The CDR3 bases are TGTGCCTGGGGGACAGGGGGCAATAGTGGCTACACCTTC.

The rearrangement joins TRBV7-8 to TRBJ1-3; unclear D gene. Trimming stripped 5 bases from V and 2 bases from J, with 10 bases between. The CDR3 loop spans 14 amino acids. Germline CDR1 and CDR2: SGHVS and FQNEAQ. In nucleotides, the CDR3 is TGTGCCAGCAGCCCGCGTGAGACTGGAAACACCATATATTTT. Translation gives CASSPRETGNTIYF.

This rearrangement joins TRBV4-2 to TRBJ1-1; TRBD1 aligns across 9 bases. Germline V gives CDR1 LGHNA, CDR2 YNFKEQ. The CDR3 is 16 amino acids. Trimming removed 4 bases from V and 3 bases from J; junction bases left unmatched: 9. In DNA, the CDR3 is TGTGCCAGCAGCCCAGAAGGGTGGACAGGGGACACTGAAGCTTTCTTT. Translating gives CASSPEGWTGDTEAFF.

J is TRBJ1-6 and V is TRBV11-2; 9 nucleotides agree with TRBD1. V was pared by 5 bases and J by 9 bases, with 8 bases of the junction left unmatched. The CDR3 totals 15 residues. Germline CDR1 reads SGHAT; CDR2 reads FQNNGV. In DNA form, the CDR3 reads TGTGCCAGCAGCCCCGGGACAGGGATCAGTTCACCCCTCCACTTT. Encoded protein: CASSPGTGISSPLHF.

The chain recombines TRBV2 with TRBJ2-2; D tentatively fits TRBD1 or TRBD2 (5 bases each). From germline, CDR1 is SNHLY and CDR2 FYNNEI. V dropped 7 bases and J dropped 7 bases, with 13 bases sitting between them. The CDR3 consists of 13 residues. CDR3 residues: CASTRERGGELFF. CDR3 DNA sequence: TGTGCCAGCACCAGGGAACGGGGCGGGGAGCTGTTTTTT.

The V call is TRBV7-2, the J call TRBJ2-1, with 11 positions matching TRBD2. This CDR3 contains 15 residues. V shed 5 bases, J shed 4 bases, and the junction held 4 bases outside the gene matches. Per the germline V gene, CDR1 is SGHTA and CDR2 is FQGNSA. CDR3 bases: TGTGCCAGCAGCCCTAGACTAGCGGGGTACAATGAGCAGTTCTTC. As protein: CASSPRLAGYNEQFF.

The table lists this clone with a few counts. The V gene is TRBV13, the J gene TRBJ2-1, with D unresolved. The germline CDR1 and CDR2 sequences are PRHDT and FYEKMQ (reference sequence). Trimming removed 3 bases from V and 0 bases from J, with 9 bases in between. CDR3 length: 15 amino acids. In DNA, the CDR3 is TGTGCCAGCAGCTTCGACATAAGCTCCTACAATGAGCAGTTCTTC. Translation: CASSFDISSYNEQFF.

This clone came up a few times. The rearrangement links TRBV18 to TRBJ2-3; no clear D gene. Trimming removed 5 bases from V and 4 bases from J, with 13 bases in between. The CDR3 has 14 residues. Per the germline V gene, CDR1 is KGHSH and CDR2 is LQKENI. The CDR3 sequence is CASSSGFGADTQYF. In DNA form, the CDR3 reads TGTGCCAGCTCATCCGGTTTCGGAGCAGATACGCAGTATTTT.

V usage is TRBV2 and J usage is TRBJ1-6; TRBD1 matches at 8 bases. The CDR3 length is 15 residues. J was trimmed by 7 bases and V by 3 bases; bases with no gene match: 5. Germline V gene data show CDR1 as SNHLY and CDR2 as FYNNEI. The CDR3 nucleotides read TGTGCCAGCAGTGAGATTCAGGGGGCGAATTCACCCCTCCACTTT. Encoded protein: CASSEIQGANSPLHF. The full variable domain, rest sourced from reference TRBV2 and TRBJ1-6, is EPEVTQTPSHQVTQMGQEVILRCVPISNHLYFYWYRQILGQKVEFLVSFYNNEISEKSEIFDDQFSVERPDGSNFTLKIRSTKLEDSAMYFCASSEIQGANSPLHFGNGTRLTVT.

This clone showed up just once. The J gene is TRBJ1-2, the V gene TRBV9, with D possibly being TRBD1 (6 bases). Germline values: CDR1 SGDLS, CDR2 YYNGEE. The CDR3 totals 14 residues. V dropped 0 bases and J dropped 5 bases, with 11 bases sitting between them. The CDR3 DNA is TGTGCCAGCAGCGTAGAACAGGGTTCGTATGGCTACACCTTC. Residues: CASSVEQGSYGYTF.

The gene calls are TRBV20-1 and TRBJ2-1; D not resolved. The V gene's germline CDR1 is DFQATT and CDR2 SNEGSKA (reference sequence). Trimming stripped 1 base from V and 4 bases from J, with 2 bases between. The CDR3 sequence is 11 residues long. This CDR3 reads CSARVYNEQFF. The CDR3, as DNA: TGCAGTGCTAGAGTATACAATGAGCAGTTCTTC.

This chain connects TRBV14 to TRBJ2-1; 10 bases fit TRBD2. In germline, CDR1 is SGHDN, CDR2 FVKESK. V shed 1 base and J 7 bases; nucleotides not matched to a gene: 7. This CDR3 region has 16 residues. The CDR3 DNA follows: TGTGCCAGCAGCCAAGGGTATAGCGGGAGGTTAAATGAGCAGTTCTTC. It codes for CASSQGYSGRLNEQFF.

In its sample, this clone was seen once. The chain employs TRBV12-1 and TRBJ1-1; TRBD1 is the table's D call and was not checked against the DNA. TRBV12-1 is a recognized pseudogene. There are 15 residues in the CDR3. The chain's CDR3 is CASSVDRDSNTEAFF. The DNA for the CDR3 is TGTGCCAGCAGCGTCGACAGGGACTCGAACACTGAAGCTTTCTTT.

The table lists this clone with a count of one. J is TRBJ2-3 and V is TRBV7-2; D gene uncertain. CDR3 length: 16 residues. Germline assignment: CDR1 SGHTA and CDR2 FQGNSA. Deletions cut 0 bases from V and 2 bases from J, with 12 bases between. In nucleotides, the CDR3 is TGTGCCAGCAGCTTAGCCCTTCGACCCCTCACAGATACGCAGTATTTT. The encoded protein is CASSLALRPLTDTQYF. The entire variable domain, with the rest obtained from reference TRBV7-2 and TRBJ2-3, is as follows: GAGVSQSPSNKVTEKGKDVELRCDPISGHTALYWYRQSLGQGLEFLIYFQGNSAPDKSGLPSDRFSAERTGGSVSTLTIQRTQQEDSAVYLCASSLALRPLTDTQYFGPGTRLTVL.

CDR3 DNA: TGTGCCAGCAGCTTAGGGTGGTCTAGCCCTACTTCCTACGAGCAGTACGTC. It encodes CASSLGWSSPTSYEQYV. The chain has TRBV7-8 and TRBJ2-7, with D perhaps matching TRBD2 (5 bases). V dropped 1 base and J dropped 1 base, with 17 bases sitting between them. The CDR3 has 17 amino acids. Germline loops: CDR1 SGHVS, CDR2 FQNEAQ.